This T cell receptor (beta chain) was identified during a study of cytomegalovirus exposure and HLA in healthy donors. Across the study: Per a later analysis, the 666 first-cohort and 120 or so validation repertoires shared one platform.

The data were produced by immunoSEQ multiplex PCR, yet TCRdb's version contains in-frame clones alone and is incomplete. This sample has some 130,000 clones, with roughly nine tenths found just once. The germline gives CDR1 LGHNA, CDR2 YNFKEQ. The CDR3 has 16 residues. Trimming cost V 1 base and J 5 bases, with 17 bases left between them. The study's findings and limits: As was reported, the classifier diagnosed cytomegalovirus status with high specificity and sensitivity. Altogether, some 160 TCR beta chains were recorded as cytomegalovirus-associated.

Among the 110 or so subjects of the validation cohort, separate from the roughly 670-subject first cohort, were the donors. Regarding this clone: Its antigen is still unknown.

The source material was PBMCs. This chain links TRBV4-2 with TRBJ2-5; D possibly corresponds to TRBD1 (6 bases). The TCR comes from a woman under 30 in good health and CMV-seronegative. The CDR3 reads CASSQAQGLRGETQYF. As DNA, the CDR3 is TGTGCCAGCAGCCAAGCACAGGGCTTGAGGGGGGAGACCCAGTACTTC.